This T cell receptor (beta chain) was identified in a study of beta chain features in type 1 diabetes. On the study more broadly: What patients shared with healthy donors was a similar profile of age, gender and cell yields. Overall study findings and caveats: Moderately but significantly shorter TCRB CDR3s were found in Type 1 diabetes patients in all four CD4+ subsets.

The entirety of the isolated RNA underwent reverse transcription, so expressed TCRB transcripts were sequenced. Data came from immunoSEQ multiplex PCR; TCRdb stores just in-frame clones and leaves some out. The data show over 13,000 clones, 70% to 80% seen once. Per the germline V gene, CDR1 is SGHDT and CDR2 is YYEEEE. The J segment lost 11 bases and the V segment lost 4 bases, leaving 5 bases of the junction unmatched. CDR3 length equals 14 residues. As to this clone: Its antigen is undetermined.

Only one heparinised blood draw was taken per donor, and its volume averaged about 120 mL. Sequencing was performed on stem cell memory CD4+ T cells from blood. The sequence derives from a woman younger than 35 with type 1 diabetes. The chain has TRBV5-6 and TRBJ2-1; 14 nucleotides agree with TRBD2. CDR3 loop: CASSLGLAGAKQFF. For the CDR3, the DNA is TGTGCCAGCAGCCTGGGACTAGCGGGAGCGAAGCAGTTCTTC.